The 28 T cell receptor beta chains presented below share a single source sample, sequenced in a study of blood T cells in healthy people across ages. The second PCR ran about 6 to 12 cycles with a sample-barcoded 5' primer and J-beta primers. TCRdb used MiXCR to reprocess the 5' RACE reads, holding one entry per CDR3 protein. The table shows hundreds of thousands of distinct CDR3 sequences, with about 32% occurring only once. Sequenced sample: blood. The receptors were sampled from an elderly woman in good health.

A word on this clonotype: Possible read error: a much larger clone is one base away. The rearrangement joins TRBV29-1 to TRBJ2-5, with D possibly matching TRBD1 (6 bases). The length of the CDR3 is 12 residues. Germline V gene data show CDR1 as SQVTM and CDR2 as ANQGSEA. V was cut by 7 bases and J by 11 bases, with 20 bases left in between. CDR3 protein: CSGETGYNEQYF. In DNA form, the CDR3 reads TGCAGCGGAGAGACAGGATACAATGAGCAGTACTTC.

In regard to this clonotype: This sequence may be a read error, since a much larger clone differs from it by one base. The chain is built from TRBV25-1 and TRBJ1-2; no definite D call. Trimming cost V 3 bases and J 7 bases, with 12 bases left between them. This CDR3 is built from 13 residues. Germline CDR1 MGHDK, CDR2 SYGVNS. For the CDR3, the DNA is TGTGCCAGCAGTGATCGGGCTTGCGGTGGCTACACCTTC. Amino acid sequence: CASSDRACGGYTF.

This clonotype turned up a few times. One end of the junction is discordant with germline, which a read error may explain. The chain joins TRBV10-3 to TRBJ1-4; D is perhaps TRBD1 (5 bases). The CDR3 runs 13 residues. From germline, CDR1 is ENHRY and CDR2 SYGVKD. Here the CDR3 reads CAIARGNNEKRFF. The CDR3 bases are TGTGCCATCGCGCGGGGGAATAATGAAAAACGGTTTTTT.

The table lists this clonotype with many counts. The chain has TRBV28 and TRBJ1-2; TRBD1 matches 9 bases. Germline values: CDR1 MDHEN, CDR2 SYDVKM. V was pared by 7 bases and J by 10 bases, with 13 bases of the junction left unmatched. The length of the CDR3 is 14 residues. As DNA, the CDR3 is TGTGCCAGCACCCCAGGGGGACAGGGAGTATTCTACACCTTC. This gives the protein CASTPGGQGVFYTF.

This clonotype was seen more than once but under ten times. The chain joins TRBV15 to TRBJ2-1, with D perhaps TRBD1 or TRBD2 (5 bases each). The germline V gene has CDR1 LNHNV and CDR2 YYDKDF (reference sequence). With 3 bases removed from V and 7 bases from J, the gap between germline ends came to 16 bases. This CDR3 is 15 amino acids long. CDR3 in DNA: TGTGCCACCAGCAGCCGCCGGGACCCGGGGAATGAGCAGTTCTTC. Residues: CATSSRRDPGNEQFF.

This clonotype was counted ten times or more. This sequence joins TRBV3-1 and TRBJ2-6, with 10 bases identical to TRBD2. The J segment lost 4 bases and the V segment lost 8 bases, leaving 8 bases of the junction unmatched. Looked up from germline, CDR1 is LGHDT and CDR2 is YNNKEL (reference sequence). The CDR3 has 16 amino acids. This CDR3 reads CASGLAGVGGANVLTF. CDR3 coding DNA: TGTGCCAGCGGCCTAGCGGGGGTTGGAGGGGCCAACGTCCTGACTTTC. Supplemented by reference TRBV3-1 and TRBJ2-6, the full variable domain reads DTAVSQTPKYLVTQMGNDKSIKCEQNLGHDTMYWYKQDSKKFLKIMFSYNNKELIINETVPNRFSPKSPDKAHLNLHINSLELGDSAVYFCASGLAGVGGANVLTFGAGSRLTVL.

This clonotype has ten or more counts. The chain carries TRBV20-1 and TRBJ2-1, with 12 bases identical to TRBD2. Germline CDR1 and CDR2: DFQATT and SNEGSKA (reference sequence). With V trimmed by 5 bases and J by 8 bases, 7 bases remained unmatched. The CDR3 runs to 14 residues. The CDR3 DNA is TGCAGTGCTTATCAACTAGCGGGGGGTCATGAGCAGTTCTTC. Translating it yields CSAYQLAGGHEQFF.

This clonotype was seen repeatedly, ten times or more. This chain links TRBV7-9 with TRBJ2-3, with D perhaps TRBD2 (6 bases). The germline gives CDR1 SEHNR, CDR2 FQNEAQ (reference sequence). The V end lost 3 bases, the J end lost 2 bases, and 9 bases lay between the germline ends. The CDR3 length is 14 residues. CDR3 amino acids: CASSLAGYTDTQYF. CDR3 nucleotides: TGTGCCAGCAGCTTGGCGGGATACACAGATACGCAGTATTTT. Together with reference TRBV7-9 and TRBJ2-3, the CDR3 gives the full variable domain: DTGVSQNPRHKITKRGQNVTFRCDPISEHNRLYWYRQTLGQGPEFLTYFQNEAQLEKSRLLSDRFSAERPKGSFSTLEIQRTEQGDSAMYLCASSLAGYTDTQYFGPGTRLTVL.

This clonotype was counted between two and nine times. Possible read error: a much larger clone is one base away. The V call is TRBV29-1, the J call TRBJ2-5, with 7 bases that match TRBD1. The CDR3 totals 15 residues. The V and J ends lost 7 bases and 11 bases, in that order; junction bases with no gene match: 22. Germline V gives CDR1 SQVTM, CDR2 ANQGSEA. The CDR3 reads CSALGAGGPYNEQYF. CDR3 sequence (DNA): TGCAGCGCCCTAGGGGCAGGGGGACCTTACAATGAGCAGTACTTC.

The sample holds many counts of this clonotype. The rearrangement links TRBV5-4 to TRBJ2-1; perhaps D is TRBD1 or TRBD2 (5 bases each). Trimming shortened V by 4 bases and J by 5 bases, and 16 bases separated the two germline ends. The germline V gene has CDR1 SGHNT and CDR2 YYREEE (reference sequence). This CDR3 has 15 residues. The CDR3 reads CASSIRVRENNEQFF. The CDR3 DNA reads as TGTGCCAGCAGCATCAGGGTGAGGGAGAACAATGAGCAGTTCTTC.

This clonotype was picked up one time. The chain joins TRBV5-5 to TRBJ1-5; D is perhaps TRBD1 (5 bases). Per germline, CDR1 SGHKS and CDR2 YYEKEE (reference sequence). This CDR3 has 15 residues. The V and J ends lost 0 bases and 0 bases respectively, with 7 bases between them. CDR3 sequence: CASSLDQGSNQPQHF. The CDR3 DNA follows: TGTGCCAGCAGCTTGGACCAGGGTAGCAATCAGCCCCAGCATTTT.

This clonotype was observed at least ten times. V and J are TRBV4-1 and TRBJ1-4, with D possibly matching TRBD1 (5 bases). The germline V and J ends were trimmed by 4 bases and 7 bases, with 19 bases remaining between them. Germline lookup yields CDR1 MGHRA and CDR2 YSYEKL. There are 16 residues in the CDR3. This CDR3 reads CASSPPVGGRGEKLFF. The CDR3 DNA reads as TGCGCCAGCAGCCCCCCTGTCGGGGGACGGGGTGAAAAACTGTTTTTT.

This clonotype was found many times. The chain joins TRBV5-1 to TRBJ2-7; 10 bases fit TRBD1. The length of the CDR3 is 14 residues. CDR1 is SGHRS and CDR2 is YFSETQ in the germline V gene. V was pared by 4 bases and J by 6 bases, with 7 bases of the junction left unmatched. The CDR3 sequence: CASSPDRGYTEQYF. The DNA of the CDR3 is TGCGCCAGCAGCCCGGACAGGGGGTATACCGAGCAGTACTTC.

This clonotype was recorded at least ten times. The rearrangement joins TRBV7-2 to TRBJ2-7, with no clear D. V lost 3 bases, J lost 4 bases, and 16 bases lay in between. This CDR3 has 15 residues. In germline, CDR1 is SGHTA, CDR2 FQGNSA. CDR3 DNA: TGTGCCAGCAGCTTCTTAACGACCCGAGAGTACGAGCAGTACTTC. Translated, it gives CASSFLTTREYEQYF.

This clonotype has more than one count but fewer than ten. This sequence joins TRBV6-2 or TRBV6-3 and TRBJ2-2; the match to TRBD1 covers 8 bases. The CDR3 is 19 amino acids. CDR1 and CDR2 (germline): MNHEY, SVGEGT. V lost 8 bases and J lost 1; bases outside the gene matches: 18. The CDR3 region is CASLTEHNTGTGNTGELFF. The CDR3 DNA is TGTGCCAGCCTAACGGAGCATAACACAGGGACAGGGAACACCGGGGAGCTGTTTTTT.

This clonotype was found a few times. The chain combines TRBV28 with TRBJ1-2, with D unresolved. V shed 4 bases and J shed 9 bases, with 12 bases lying between them. CDR1 is MDHEN, CDR2 SYDVKM, per germline. The CDR3 totals 12 residues. The DNA for the CDR3 is TGTGCCAGCAGTTCTCAGGAGAGGAGCTACACCTTC. The encoded protein is CASSSQERSYTF.

This rearrangement joins TRBV6-5 to TRBJ2-1; 14 nucleotides align to TRBD2. V shed 5 bases, J shed 5 bases, and the junction held 5 bases outside the gene matches. The CDR3 totals 16 residues. The germline V gene encodes CDR1 MNHEY and CDR2 SVGAGI. In nucleotides, the CDR3 is TGTGCCAGCAGTCCGACTAGCGGGGGGGCTGACAATGAGCAGTTCTTC. Translating gives CASSPTSGGADNEQFF.

The chain recombines TRBV5-4 with TRBJ2-7; D tentatively fits TRBD1 or TRBD2 (5 bases each). CDR1 SGHNT and CDR2 YYREEE come from the germline V gene (reference sequence). The CDR3 length is 14 residues. V was trimmed by 4 bases and J by 0 bases, leaving 11 bases between them. The CDR3 nucleotides are TGTGCCAGCAGCCCCCAGGGACGCTCCTACGAGCAGTACTTC. Translation: CASSPQGRSYEQYF.

This clonotype is a singleton in its sample. This sequence joins TRBV12-3 or TRBV12-4 and TRBJ2-3, with D possibly TRBD2 on 6 matching bases. The CDR3 spans 15 residues. V gave up 2 bases and J gave up 11 bases, with 20 bases separating them. The CDR3 bases are TGTGCCAGCAGTTTAAAGCGGGTAGACACAGATGTGCAGTATTTT. Protein sequence: CASSLKRVDTDVQYF.

This clonotype was counted many times. The chain uses TRBV20-1 and TRBJ1-2; 10 bases are shared with TRBD1. Trimming took 4 bases from V and 4 from J; bases not matched to a gene: 9. This CDR3 has 15 amino acids. Germline V gene lookup returns CDR1 DFQATT and CDR2 SNEGSKA (reference sequence). This chain's CDR3 is CSAIMTGGASYGYTF. In DNA, the CDR3 is TGCAGTGCTATCATGACAGGGGGCGCTTCCTATGGCTACACCTTC.

This clonotype was found many times. J is TRBJ2-2 and V is TRBV20-1, with unresolved D. Trimming removed 3 bases from V and 1 base from J, with 0 bases in between. The CDR3 contains 11 residues. The germline V gene encodes CDR1 DFQATT and CDR2 SNEGSKA (reference sequence). The CDR3 spells CSARNTGELFF. CDR3 bases: TGCAGTGCTAGGAACACCGGGGAGCTGTTTTTT.

A single count supports this clonotype. J is TRBJ2-6 and V is TRBV10-3; 11 bases are shared with TRBD2. The J segment lost 0 bases and the V segment lost 2 bases, leaving 6 bases of the junction unmatched. The CDR3 length is 19 residues. Germline V gives CDR1 ENHRY, CDR2 SYGVKD. Written as DNA, the CDR3 is TGTGCCATCAGTGAGCCGACTAGCGGGACCCACTCTGGGGCCAACGTCCTGACTTTC. Translated: CAISEPTSGTHSGANVLTF.

This rearrangement joins TRBV7-8 to TRBJ2-3; D unclear. This CDR3 is built from 15 residues. Germline CDR1 reads SGHVS; CDR2 reads FQNEAQ. V lost 0 bases to trimming and J lost 4 bases, with 11 bases between them. As DNA, the CDR3 is TGTGCCAGCAGCTTAGCGCCAGTCGGATCAGATACGCAGTATTTT. It codes for CASSLAPVGSDTQYF.

This clonotype has ten or more counts. V gene TRBV3-1 combines with J gene TRBJ2-7; maybe TRBD1 (5 bases). The V gene's germline CDR1 is LGHDT and CDR2 YNNKEL (reference sequence). The CDR3 totals 14 residues. The V and J ends lost 6 bases and 1 base respectively, with 13 bases between them. CDR3 protein: CASRPQGLSYEQYF. The CDR3 DNA follows: TGTGCCAGCAGGCCTCAGGGTTTGTCCTACGAGCAGTACTTC.

This clonotype has at least ten counts. The chain links TRBV20-1 to TRBJ2-3; D call uncertain. The CDR3 extends over 13 amino acids. V lost 0 bases and J 2 bases, leaving 6 bases between the germline ends. CDR1 and CDR2 (germline): DFQATT, SNEGSKA (reference sequence). Here the CDR3 reads CSARDPITDTQYF. In DNA form, the CDR3 reads TGCAGTGCTAGAGATCCGATCACAGATACGCAGTATTTT.

This clonotype was seen only a few times. The chain recombines TRBV7-3 with TRBJ2-3; TRBD2 might be the D (6 bases). The germline CDR1 and CDR2 sequences are SGHTA and FQGTGA. The CDR3 loop spans 17 amino acids. V lost 2 bases and J 6 bases, leaving 21 bases between the germline ends. The CDR3 coding sequence is TGTGCCAGCAGCTTACAGTCTCCGGGACTCGCCACGGATACGCAGTATTTT. As protein: CASSLQSPGLATDTQYF.

J is TRBJ2-3 and V is TRBV20-1; TRBD2 matches 7 bases. Trimming removed 0 bases from V and 4 bases from J; junction bases left unmatched: 7. CDR1 is DFQATT, CDR2 SNEGSKA, per germline (reference sequence). This CDR3 spans 15 amino acids. CDR3 amino acids: CSARDRGRASDTQYF. Here the CDR3 DNA reads TGCAGTGCTAGAGATCGGGGGAGGGCCTCAGATACGCAGTATTTT.

This clonotype turned up a few times. The chain employs TRBV5-5 and TRBJ2-5, with D maybe TRBD2 (5 bases). Per the germline V gene, CDR1 is SGHKS and CDR2 is YYEKEE (reference sequence). This CDR3 has 14 residues. Between the trimmed V and J ends, which lost 4 bases and 11 bases, there was a span of 21 bases. CDR3 DNA sequence: TGTGCCAGCAGCCGTGGGTCTCCATCGTGGGAGCAGTACTTC. Protein product: CASSRGSPSWEQYF.